This T cell receptor beta chain stems from a study of blood T cell repertoires in COVID-19. Study details: Some COVID-19 samples were acute and others convalescent; all came from the United States, Italy and Spain. PBMCs, B-cell-depleted T cells, or T cells provided the cDNA or gDNA that made up the material.

The authors' processing: The assay estimated nucleated cells by amplifying reference gene primers. Assay: immunoSEQ multiplex PCR; the TCRdb copy retains only in-frame clones and omits some. The D gene and trimming were derived from the DNA, and the V and J assignments and clone size from that table. The sample includes roughly 250,000 clones, 82% seen only once; the top ten take roughly 4.6%. This CDR3 is 15 amino acids long. Germline V gene sequence: CDR1 SNHLY, CDR2 FYNNEI. The V end lost 4 bases, the J end lost 3 bases, and 12 bases lay between the germline ends. Material for sequencing was peripheral blood. The clonotype originates from an elderly woman with active or convalescent COVID-19. V and J are TRBV2 and TRBJ2-2; tentatively, D is TRBD2 (6 bases). The CDR3 nucleotides are TGTGCCAGCAGTGGTCCTAGCGCCTACACCGGGGAGCTGTTTTTT. This gives the protein CASSGPSAYTGELFF.